The clone carrying this TCR beta chain has only a few counts. Via MiXCR, TCRdb re-called the RT-PCR reads, giving one row per CDR3 protein. The repertoire holds under 200,000 distinct CDR3 sequences, with about 10% as singletons. CDR3 length equals 15 residues. The V end lost 0 bases, the J end lost 7 bases, and 10 bases lay between the germline ends. The V gene's germline CDR1 is MNHEY and CDR2 SVGEGT. This entry comes from a study of response to subunit inactivated influenza vaccine. This receptor was obtained from a man in his fifties or sixties who received an inactivated influenza vaccine. The specimen was CD8+ T cells sorted from PBMCs, collected around 2 years after vaccination. The genes are TRBV6-2 or TRBV6-3 and TRBJ1-6; tentatively, D is TRBD1 (5 bases). The CDR3 reads CASSYSAGKNSPLHF. In nucleotides, the CDR3 is TGTGCCAGCAGTTACTCGGCAGGGAAAAATTCACCCCTCCACTTT.